A single sample is the source of the 15 T cell receptor beta chains below, sequenced in a study of shared clonotypes between healthy human individuals. Only in-frame clones appear in the TCRdb table, and some are missing; sequencing was by immunoSEQ multiplex PCR. The sample includes about 1 million clones, about 70% of them seen just once. Input material: memory CD4+ T cells sorted from blood. Regarding subset: CD45RA-negative fraction. These receptors originate from a man aged 18 to 35 in good health.

In DNA form, the CDR3 reads TGTGCCAGCAGCGCCCCGACTAGCACAGATACGCAGTATTTT. Translating it yields CASSAPTSTDTQYF. This chain links TRBV5-4 with TRBJ2-3, with D hard to call. The CDR3 is 14 amino acids. Trimming took off 4 bases at V and 0 bases at J, with 9 bases between the two ends. Germline CDR1 reads SGHNT; CDR2 reads YYREEE (reference sequence).

The chain has TRBV6-5 and TRBJ1-2, with TRBD1 matching 8 bases. The V and J ends lost 6 bases and 7 bases, in that order; junction bases with no gene match: 7. Germline CDR1 and CDR2: MNHEY and SVGAGI. The CDR3 totals 13 residues. The CDR3 DNA is TGTGCCAGCAGAGCAGGGGGCGCAGGTGGCTACACCTTC. The encoded protein is CASRAGGAGGYTF.

The J gene is TRBJ2-5, the V gene TRBV6-1, with 7 bases fitting TRBD2. The V gene's germline CDR1 is MNHNS and CDR2 SASEGT. After removal of 6 bases from V and 4 bases from J, the junction contained 11 bases not matched to a gene. There are 15 residues in the CDR3. The CDR3 DNA sequence: TGTGCCAGCAGCGCGTCCCTTCCGGGAGGAGAGACCCAGTACTTC. Encoded protein: CASSASLPGGETQYF.

This chain links TRBV11-3 with TRBJ2-2; maybe TRBD2 (5 bases). In germline, CDR1 is SGHNT, CDR2 YENEEA. V dropped 6 bases and J dropped 3 bases, with 11 bases sitting between them. The length of the CDR3 is 14 residues. Written as DNA, the CDR3 is TGTGCCAGCAGGTGGGCGGAGGACACCGGGGAGCTGTTTTTT. Translation gives CASRWAEDTGELFF.

This rearrangement joins TRBV5-4 to TRBJ2-1, with a weak D call TRBD2 (5 bases). Between the trimmed V and J ends, which lost 3 bases and 6 bases, there was a span of 16 bases. This CDR3 has 15 amino acids. Looked up from germline, CDR1 is SGHNT and CDR2 is YYREEE (reference sequence). CDR3 in DNA: TGTGCCAGCAGCTCCGTTCGGACTTCAGGCAATGAGCAGTTCTTC. Its translation: CASSSVRTSGNEQFF.

This chain joins TRBV5-1 and TRBJ1-1, with D maybe TRBD1 (5 bases). The CDR3 is 16 residues long. CDR1 is SGHRS and CDR2 is YFSETQ in the germline V gene. Trimming took off 7 bases at V and 3 bases at J, with 22 bases between the two ends. The chain's CDR3 is CASRYTGTPPYTEAFF. In nucleotides, the CDR3 is TGCGCCAGCCGATATACAGGTACCCCACCCTACACTGAAGCTTTCTTT. The full variable domain, in which reference TRBV5-1 and TRBJ1-1 provide the parts outside the CDR3, is KAGVTQTPRYLIKTRGQQVTLSCSPISGHRSVSWYQQTPGQGLQFLFEYFSETQRNKGNFPGRFSGRQFSNSRSEMNVSTLELGDSALYLCASRYTGTPPYTEAFFGQGTRLTVV.

A single count supports this clone. The chain employs TRBV5-1 and TRBJ2-5; 13 bases are shared with TRBD2. V was clipped by 4 bases and J by 3 bases; unmatched bases: 9. CDR1 SGHRS and CDR2 YFSETQ come from the germline V gene. The CDR3 spans 17 residues. The CDR3 DNA sequence: TGCGCCAGCAGCCCCCCCGGACTAGCGGGAGTAGAAGAGACCCAGTACTTC. Translated: CASSPPGLAGVEETQYF.

CDR3 amino acids: CATSRDWTKQFF. CDR3 DNA: TGTGCCACCAGCAGAGACTGGACAAAGCAGTTCTTC. The chain uses TRBV15 and TRBJ2-1, with D maybe TRBD1 (5 bases). Germline lookup yields CDR1 LNHNV and CDR2 YYDKDF (reference sequence). This CDR3 spans 12 amino acids. Trimming took off 0 bases at V and 11 bases at J, with 8 bases between the two ends.

The chain joins TRBV7-9 to TRBJ2-2, with 9 nucleotides matching TRBD1. V shed 6 bases and J 4 bases; nucleotides not matched to a gene: 6. The CDR3 contains 15 residues. The V gene's germline CDR1 is SEHNR and CDR2 FQNEAQ (reference sequence). CDR3 bases: TGTGCCAGCAGATACGGGACAGGGAGCACCGGGGAGCTGTTTTTT. This translates into CASRYGTGSTGELFF.

V is TRBV6-4 and J is TRBJ2-3; 9 bases are a match to TRBD1. The V gene's germline CDR1 is MRHNA and CDR2 SNTAGT. The V gene end was trimmed by 6 bases and the J gene end by 0 bases; junction bases not matched to a gene: 7. The CDR3 has 16 residues. For the CDR3, the DNA is TGTGCCAGCAGCCCGGACAGGGGCATTAGCACAGATACGCAGTATTTT. Its translation is CASSPDRGISTDTQYF.

The J gene is TRBJ2-7, the V gene TRBV11-3, with TRBD1 as a possible D gene (6 bases). There are 13 residues in the CDR3. The germline CDR1 and CDR2 sequences are SGHNT and YENEEA. V was pared by 4 bases and J by 3 bases, with 10 bases between. CDR3 region: CASSSTGNYEQYF. CDR3 nucleotide sequence: TGTGCCAGCAGCTCCACAGGGAACTACGAGCAGTACTTC.

The genes are TRBV12-5 and TRBJ2-5; 9 nucleotides line up with TRBD1. Trimming took 5 bases from V and 1 from J; bases not matched to a gene: 14. Per the germline V gene, CDR1 is LGHNT and CDR2 is FRNRAP. CDR3 size: 18 residues. This CDR3 reads CASGPGLTGTGSQETQYF. The DNA of the CDR3 is TGTGCTAGTGGTCCCGGCTTGACCGGGACAGGGTCCCAAGAGACCCAGTACTTC.

This clone occurred a few times. J is TRBJ2-2 and V is TRBV4-1; weak D call: TRBD1 (5 bases). CDR1 MGHRA and CDR2 YSYEKL come from the germline V gene. Trimming took off 1 base at V and 6 bases at J, with 12 bases between the two ends. The CDR3 spans 15 residues. In DNA form, the CDR3 reads TGCGCCAGCAGCCAAGGGGGCAGGGCTCCCGGGGAGCTGTTTTTT. Encoded protein: CASSQGGRAPGELFF.

The chain couples TRBV15 to TRBJ1-3, with 7 bases lining up with TRBD1. Germline CDR1 reads LNHNV; CDR2 reads YYDKDF (reference sequence). The CDR3 sequence is 21 residues long. J was trimmed by 0 bases and V by 3 bases; bases with no gene match: 20. The CDR3 loop is CATSSIIRRQGERSSGNTIYF. The CDR3 nucleotides are TGTGCCACCAGCAGTATAATAAGACGACAGGGAGAACGTTCCTCTGGAAACACCATATATTTT.

This clone appeared a few times. The gene calls are TRBV2 and TRBJ1-2; the D gene is possibly TRBD1 (6 bases). Per germline, CDR1 SNHLY and CDR2 FYNNEI. V lost 10 bases and J 6 bases, leaving 9 bases between the germline ends. This CDR3 comprises 10 residues. The CDR3 bases are TGTGCCATCCGACAGGATGGCTACACCTTC. Translation gives CAIRQDGYTF.